Sequencing of this T cell receptor (beta chain) was carried out in a study of post-analysis software for immune sequencing data. Turning to the study itself: Several disease courses (relapsing-remitting, secondary progressive and progressive-relapsing) of multiple sclerosis were included. Study results and limitations: Diversity measured as normalized Chao1 was significantly lower in multiple sclerosis patients than in controls.

Researchers reported that TCR beta cDNA libraries carried unique molecular identifiers. The yield from roughly 1 to 10 million T cells was 500,000 or so cDNA molecules in total. TCRdb re-called the PCR reads with MiXCR, one entry per CDR3 protein. The table records around 160,000 distinct CDR3 sequences, 36% of them present only once. Points on this clonotype: Its antigen is undetermined. One end of the junction does not line up with germline, which may come from a read error.

This TCR derives from a girl under 18 with multiple sclerosis. The sample here was blood, taken after autologous hematopoietic stem cell transplantation.

The CDR3 coding sequence is TGCAGTGCTGGAGAAGGGCCAGGTTGGGACACTGAAGCTTTCTTT. The encoded protein is CSAGEGPGWDTEAFF. V and J are TRBV20-1 and TRBJ1-1; no clear D. This CDR3 is built from 15 residues. Per germline, CDR1 DFQATT and CDR2 SNEGSKA (reference sequence).